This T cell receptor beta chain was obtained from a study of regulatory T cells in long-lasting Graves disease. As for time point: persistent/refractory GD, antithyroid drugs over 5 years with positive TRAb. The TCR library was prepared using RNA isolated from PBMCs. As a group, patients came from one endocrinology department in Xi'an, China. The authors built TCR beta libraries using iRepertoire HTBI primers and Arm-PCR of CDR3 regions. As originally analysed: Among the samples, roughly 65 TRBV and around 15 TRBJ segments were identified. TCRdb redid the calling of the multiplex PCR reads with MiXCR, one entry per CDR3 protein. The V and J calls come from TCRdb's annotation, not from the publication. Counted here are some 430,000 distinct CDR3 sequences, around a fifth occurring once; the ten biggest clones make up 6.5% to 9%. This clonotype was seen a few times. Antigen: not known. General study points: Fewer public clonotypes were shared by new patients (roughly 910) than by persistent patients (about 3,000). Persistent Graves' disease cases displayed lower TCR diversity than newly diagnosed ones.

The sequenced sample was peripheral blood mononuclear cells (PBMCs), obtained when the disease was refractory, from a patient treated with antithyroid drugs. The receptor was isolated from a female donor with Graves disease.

The CDR3 DNA is TGCAGCGGCGAACCGAAGGCACGGACTAGCGGACTGTACAATGAGCAGTTCTTC. Protein sequence: CSGEPKARTSGLYNEQFF. This rearrangement joins TRBV20-1 to TRBJ2-1; 10 bases agree with TRBD2. Per the germline V gene, CDR1 is DFQATT and CDR2 is SNEGSKA (reference sequence). The CDR3 length is 18 residues.